Each of the 6 T cell receptor beta chains below was sequenced from the same sample in a study of OX40 agonist ivuxolimab in advanced cancers. The table came from immunoSEQ multiplex PCR; TCRdb's copy has only in-frame clones and leaves some out. The sample shows tens of thousands of clones, more than 75% of them seen only once. Sequencing used CD4+ or CD8+ T cells sorted from blood, obtained in a trial of the OX40 agonist ivuxolimab. Receptors originate from an adult with an advanced solid tumor such as melanoma, head and neck, liver or kidney cancer.

The chain carries TRBV5-1 and TRBJ2-3; the match to TRBD1 covers 7 bases. The germline gives CDR1 SGHRS, CDR2 YFSETQ. The CDR3 consists of 15 residues. The V and J ends lost 4 bases and 5 bases, in that order; junction bases with no gene match: 10. In nucleotides, the CDR3 is TGCGCCAGCAGCCCGGGACAGCCGGGGATAGATACGCAGTATTTT. This translates into CASSPGQPGIDTQYF.

V gene TRBV11-2 combines with J gene TRBJ2-1, with D hard to call. The CDR3 totals 13 residues. The germline gives CDR1 SGHAT, CDR2 FQNNGV. The V end lost 5 bases, the J end lost 9 bases, and 14 bases lay between the germline ends. The CDR3 DNA reads as TGTGCCAGCAGCCCAAGACCCTGGGGTGAGCAGTTCTTC. Translation gives CASSPRPWGEQFF.

The J gene is TRBJ2-7, the V gene TRBV9; D tentatively fits TRBD1 or TRBD2 (5 bases each). From germline, CDR1 is SGDLS and CDR2 YYNGEE. V lost 4 bases to trimming and J lost 3 bases, with 14 bases between them. This CDR3 contains 14 residues. The CDR3 nucleotides read TGTGCCAGCAGCCTAGGGACGGCTAGCTACGAGCAGTACTTC. Translating it yields CASSLGTASYEQYF.

The chain combines TRBV5-1 with TRBJ1-1; no reliable D call. Germline CDR1 SGHRS, CDR2 YFSETQ. V shed 0 bases and J shed 0 bases, with 18 bases lying between them. This CDR3 comprises 18 residues. DNA of the CDR3: TGCGCCAGCAGCTTGGTTTCCCGAAGCATAGCCGTGAACACTGAAGCTTTCTTT. Encoded protein: CASSLVSRSIAVNTEAFF.

This clone showed up just once. The chain combines TRBV29-1 with TRBJ1-1; TRBD1 aligns across 8 bases. The CDR3 is 13 residues long. Germline V gene data show CDR1 as SQVTM and CDR2 as ANQGSEA. Trimming at V came to 8 bases and at J to 4 bases, leaving 9 bases not matched to a gene. For the CDR3, the DNA is TGCAGCTCCCGGACAGGGATCGGCACTGAAGCTTTCTTT. Translation: CSSRTGIGTEAFF.

In this sample, this clone turned up a few times. The CDR3 DNA sequence: TGTGCCAGCAGCAAGGGAGGACGTGAACTAGGCTACACCTTC. Translating gives CASSKGGRELGYTF. V is TRBV9 and J is TRBJ1-2; D is undetermined. With 4 bases removed from V and 8 bases from J, the gap between germline ends came to 18 bases. The CDR3 runs to 14 residues. CDR1 and CDR2 from the germline V gene are SGDLS and YYNGEE.